The table lists the clone carrying this TCR beta chain with many counts. What it binds is unknown. The missing CDR3 end, 3 residues past where the read stops, is filled in from the germline J gene. The source of the sample is a study of T cell clonality in common variable immunodeficiency. Clones were sequenced by immunoSEQ multiplex PCR, and TCRdb holds only the in-frame ones, with some missing. The sample contains roughly 79,000 clones, none of them singletons. General observations from the study: Common variable immunodeficiency TCR beta sequences reportedly had fewer deletions and N-nucleotide insertions.

CDR1 and CDR2 (germline): SGHTA, FQGNSA. The CDR3 loop spans 15 amino acids. The chain uses TRBV7-2 and TRBJ1-1; 8 positions match TRBD1. Sequencing was carried out using peripheral blood mononuclear cells. This sequence was found in a person between 18 and 75 years old in good health. CDR3 sequence reads: CASSFDQGAYGKAFF. The part of the CDR3 DNA that was read is TGTGCCAGCAGCTTTGATCAGGGGGCATATGGGAAA. Supplemented by reference TRBV7-2 and TRBJ1-1, the full variable domain reads GAGVSQSPSNKVTEKGKDVELRCDPISGHTALYWYRQSLGQGLEFLIYFQGNSAPDKSGLPSDRFSAERTGGSVSTLTIQRTQQEDSAVYLCASSFDQGAYGKAFFGQGTRLTVV.